The rows below give T cell receptor beta chains drawn from one sample of a study of Tregs in tolerant kidney transplant recipients. Libraries were prepared by immunoSEQ multiplex PCR; TCRdb keeps only in-frame clonotypes and omits some of them. Among 240,000 or so clones listed, roughly 84% were seen once. Sample: CD4+ T cells from blood. These TCRs come from a human donor in good health. CDR3s include the opening cysteine and the closing phenylalanine or tryptophan. D genes are given only for firm matches. Part of the rows lack a size; the others show once, few, many or a class for expanded clones.

d_gene: TRBD1
abundance: NA
v_gene: TRBV6-1
j_gene: TRBJ1-4
CDR3nt: TGTGCCAGCAGTGAAATGGGGGACAGGCCTAATGAAAAACTGTTTTTT
CDR3aa: CASSEMGDRPNEKLFF

d_gene: NA
abundance: NA
v_gene: TRBV29-1
j_gene: TRBJ1-1
CDR3nt: TGCAGCGGGGGGGGTAGTGAAGCTTTCTTT
CDR3aa: CSGGGSEAFF

d_gene: TRBD1
abundance: NA
v_gene: TRBV5-1
j_gene: TRBJ1-1
CDR3nt: TGCGCCAGCAGCGGGGAGACAGGGGGAGGGCTGGCCGCTTTCTTT
CDR3aa: CASSGETGGGLAAFF

d_gene: TRBD2
abundance: NA
v_gene: TRBV6-5
j_gene: TRBJ2-7
CDR3nt: TGTGCCAGCAGTTACCAGCGGGAGGGCTACGAGCAGTACTTC
CDR3aa: CASSYQREGYEQYF

d_gene: TRBD1
abundance: NA
v_gene: TRBV6-6
j_gene: TRBJ2-2
CDR3nt: TGTGCCAGCAAGGCCGGGACAGGGAACACCGGGGAGCTGTTTTTT
CDR3aa: CASKAGTGNTGELFF

d_gene: TRBD1
abundance: NA
v_gene: TRBV6-1
j_gene: TRBJ2-1
CDR3nt: TGTGCCAGCAGTGCAGGACAGGGACGAGTTACTGGGTCGGTGCAGTTCTTC
CDR3aa: CASSAGQGRVTGSVQFF

d_gene: NA
abundance: NA
v_gene: TRBV5-1
j_gene: TRBJ2-1
CDR3nt: TGCGCCAGCAGCTTGGGACACAATGAGCAGTTCTTC
CDR3aa: CASSLGHNEQFF

d_gene: NA
abundance: NA
v_gene: TRBV19
j_gene: TRBJ1-2
CDR3nt: TGTGCCAGTAGTAAGACATTTTCTAACTATGGCTACACCTTC
CDR3aa: CASSKTFSNYGYTF

d_gene: TRBD2
abundance: once
v_gene: TRBV5-1
j_gene: TRBJ2-7
CDR3nt: TGCGCCAGCAGCTTGGCGAGCGGGAGGATCCCCTACGAGCAGTACTTC
CDR3aa: CASSLASGRIPYEQYF

d_gene: NA
abundance: NA
v_gene: TRBV5-4
j_gene: TRBJ2-7
CDR3nt: TGTGCCAGCAGAAGGGGCGGGCCCGGGGACGGATACGAGCAGTACTTC
CDR3aa: CASRRGGPGDGYEQYF

d_gene: NA
abundance: NA
v_gene: TRBV19
j_gene: TRBJ1-6
CDR3nt: TGTGCCAGTAGTAGGAGGGTTCACTATAATTCACCCCTCCACTTT
CDR3aa: CASSRRVHYNSPLHF

d_gene: NA
abundance: NA
v_gene: TRBV7-9
j_gene: TRBJ1-2
CDR3nt: TGTGCCAGCAGCTTAGCGGACCCATCCCTCTATGGCTACACCTTC
CDR3aa: CASSLADPSLYGYTF

d_gene: NA
abundance: NA
v_gene: TRBV5-1
j_gene: TRBJ1-1
CDR3nt: TGCGCCAGCAGCCTCGGACAGTCGAACACTGAAGCTTTCTTT
CDR3aa: CASSLGQSNTEAFF

d_gene: NA
abundance: NA
v_gene: TRBV19
j_gene: TRBJ2-6
CDR3nt: TGTGCCAGTAGTACTCCAAACTCTGGGGCCAACGTCCTGACTTTC
CDR3aa: CASSTPNSGANVLTF

d_gene: NA
abundance: NA
v_gene: TRBV7-9
j_gene: TRBJ2-7
CDR3nt: TGTGCCAGCAGCTTATTGGGGGAGAGCTCCTACGAGCAGTACTTC
CDR3aa: CASSLLGESSYEQYF

d_gene: NA
abundance: NA
v_gene: TRBV18
j_gene: TRBJ2-7
CDR3nt: TGTGCCAGCTCACCACCAAACGGGATGGGCTCCTACGAGCAGTACTTC
CDR3aa: CASSPPNGMGSYEQYF

d_gene: NA
abundance: NA
v_gene: TRBV5-5
j_gene: TRBJ2-7
CDR3nt: TGTGCCAGCAGCTTGGGTCAGGGGGGATACGAGCAGTACTTC
CDR3aa: CASSLGQGGYEQYF

d_gene: TRBD1
abundance: NA
v_gene: TRBV6-5
j_gene: TRBJ1-1
CDR3nt: TGTGCCAGCAGTTCCGACAGGGTCCGTGGTGAAGCTTTCTTT
CDR3aa: CASSSDRVRGEAFF

d_gene: NA
abundance: few
v_gene: TRBV30
j_gene: TRBJ2-2
CDR3nt: TGTGCCTGGAGTAAGGCTGGGTGGACCGGGGAGCTGTTTTTT
CDR3aa: CAWSKAGWTGELFF

d_gene: NA
abundance: NA
v_gene: TRBV6-1
j_gene: TRBJ1-1
CDR3nt: TGTGCCAGCAGTGATCCGTCAATTGTAGGGACTGAAGCTTTCTTT
CDR3aa: CASSDPSIVGTEAFF

d_gene: NA
abundance: NA
v_gene: TRBV10-3
j_gene: TRBJ2-5
CDR3nt: TGTGCCATCAGTGAGGGAGCACCCCAAGAGACCCAGTACTTC
CDR3aa: CAISEGAPQETQYF

d_gene: NA
abundance: NA
v_gene: TRBV11-2
j_gene: TRBJ2-6
CDR3nt: TGTGCCAGCAGCCCTTGGGCTCTTGGCTCTGGGGCCAACGTCCTGACTTTC
CDR3aa: CASSPWALGSGANVLTF

d_gene: NA
abundance: NA
v_gene: TRBV29-1
j_gene: TRBJ2-7
CDR3nt: TGCAGCGTTGCGTCGGCTCTCTCCTACGAGCAGTACTTC
CDR3aa: CSVASALSYEQYF

d_gene: TRBD2
abundance: NA
v_gene: TRBV2
j_gene: TRBJ2-2
CDR3nt: TGTGCCAGCAGGGGCGGGAGAGTGGCCGGGGAGCTGTTTTTT
CDR3aa: CASRGGRVAGELFF

d_gene: NA
abundance: few
v_gene: TRBV9
j_gene: TRBJ2-7
CDR3nt: TGTGCCAGCAGCGTGGGGGCCACCCGGAGCGAGCAGTACTTC
CDR3aa: CASSVGATRSEQYF

d_gene: TRBD1
abundance: NA
v_gene: TRBV5-1
j_gene: TRBJ2-1
CDR3nt: TGCGCCAGCACTCCTGAGGGACAGGGATTGTTCTTC
CDR3aa: CASTPEGQGLFF

d_gene: NA
abundance: once
v_gene: TRBV6-6
j_gene: TRBJ2-1
CDR3nt: TGTGCCAGCAGTTTTTGGAAAACGACCTACAATGAGCAGTTCTTC
CDR3aa: CASSFWKTTYNEQFF

d_gene: NA
abundance: NA
v_gene: TRBV7-9
j_gene: TRBJ1-1
CDR3nt: TGTGCCAGCAGCCCAAGAGGGGGACCGAACACTGAAGCTTTCTTT
CDR3aa: CASSPRGGPNTEAFF

d_gene: TRBD2
abundance: NA
v_gene: TRBV5-1
j_gene: TRBJ2-1
CDR3nt: TGCGCCAGCAGCTTCGGACTAGCGGGAGGGAATGAGCAGTTCTTC
CDR3aa: CASSFGLAGGNEQFF

d_gene: TRBD2
abundance: NA
v_gene: TRBV4-2
j_gene: TRBJ2-5
CDR3nt: TGTGCCAGCAGCCAAGAATGGGGTATAGCGGGCCGACAAGAGACCCAGTACTTC
CDR3aa: CASSQEWGIAGRQETQYF

d_gene: NA
abundance: NA
v_gene: TRBV7-9
j_gene: TRBJ2-5
CDR3nt: TGTGCCAGCAGCTTGCAGGGAGAAGAGACCCAGTACTTC
CDR3aa: CASSLQGEETQYF

d_gene: NA
abundance: NA
v_gene: TRBV25-1
j_gene: TRBJ1-6
CDR3nt: TGTGCCAGCAGGGGGGACCTCTTACCCCTCCACTTT
CDR3aa: CASRGDLLPLHF

d_gene: NA
abundance: few
v_gene: TRBV18
j_gene: TRBJ1-3
CDR3nt: TGTGCCAGCTCAGCTAACTCCGGAAACACCATATATTTT
CDR3aa: CASSANSGNTIYF

d_gene: NA
abundance: once
v_gene: TRBV14
j_gene: TRBJ2-7
CDR3nt: TGTGCCAGCAGCCAAGGAGGCGGGCCCTACGAGCAGTACTTC
CDR3aa: CASSQGGGPYEQYF

d_gene: NA
abundance: once
v_gene: TRBV6-5
j_gene: TRBJ2-3
CDR3nt: TGTGCCAGCGGAAGGGGGACACCCAGCACAGATACGCAGTATTTT
CDR3aa: CASGRGTPSTDTQYF

d_gene: TRBD1
abundance: few
v_gene: TRBV14
j_gene: TRBJ1-1
CDR3nt: TGTGCCAGCAGCCGGCAGGGGGCCCTGAACACTGAAGCTTTCTTT
CDR3aa: CASSRQGALNTEAFF

d_gene: NA
abundance: once
v_gene: TRBV5-5
j_gene: TRBJ1-1
CDR3nt: TGTGCCAGCAGCTTGGTTTGGGGATTCACTGAAGCTTTCTTT
CDR3aa: CASSLVWGFTEAFF

d_gene: TRBD1
abundance: NA
v_gene: TRBV7-3
j_gene: TRBJ2-5
CDR3nt: TGTGCCAGCAGCTTAGGACAGGGAGAGACCCAGTACTTC
CDR3aa: CASSLGQGETQYF

d_gene: NA
abundance: NA
v_gene: TRBV2
j_gene: TRBJ1-3
CDR3nt: TGTGCCAGCAGTCTGGGGCTCGGTAACCTCGGAAACACCATATATTTT
CDR3aa: CASSLGLGNLGNTIYF

d_gene: TRBD1
abundance: NA
v_gene: TRBV6-4
j_gene: TRBJ2-7
CDR3nt: TGTGCCAGCAGTGTAATGGCAGGGGGTCCCTACGAGCAGTACTTC
CDR3aa: CASSVMAGGPYEQYF

d_gene: TRBD2
abundance: NA
v_gene: TRBV5-4
j_gene: TRBJ2-3
CDR3nt: TGTGCCAGCAGCCCAGGCGGGACTAGCGGGACCACAGATACGCAGTATTTT
CDR3aa: CASSPGGTSGTTDTQYF

d_gene: NA
abundance: NA
v_gene: TRBV10-1
j_gene: TRBJ2-7
CDR3nt: TGCGCCAGCAGGGCCGGGCCTAGTTCCTACGAGCAGTACTTC
CDR3aa: CASRAGPSSYEQYF

d_gene: NA
abundance: NA
v_gene: TRBV4-1
j_gene: TRBJ1-5
CDR3nt: TGCGCCAGCAGCCAAGAAGGGCCTGAGTCAGACAATCAGCCCCAGCATTTT
CDR3aa: CASSQEGPESDNQPQHF

d_gene: NA
abundance: NA
v_gene: TRBV19
j_gene: TRBJ2-5
CDR3nt: TGTGCCAGTAGTATGGGGGGAGTTATTGAGACCCAGTACTTC
CDR3aa: CASSMGGVIETQYF

d_gene: NA
abundance: few
v_gene: TRBV29-1
j_gene: TRBJ2-1
CDR3nt: TGCAGCGCTCGGACTTCCTACAATGAGCAGTTCTTC
CDR3aa: CSARTSYNEQFF

d_gene: TRBD2
abundance: NA
v_gene: TRBV15
j_gene: TRBJ2-5
CDR3nt: TGTGCCACCAGCAGAGCCCAGCGGGGGGCCCAAGAGACCCAGTACTTC
CDR3aa: CATSRAQRGAQETQYF

d_gene: NA
abundance: NA
v_gene: TRBV25-1
j_gene: TRBJ1-1
CDR3nt: TGTGCCAGCAGGAAAGGGAACACTGAAGCTTTCTTT
CDR3aa: CASRKGNTEAFF

d_gene: TRBD2
abundance: NA
v_gene: TRBV10-2
j_gene: TRBJ2-1
CDR3nt: TGCGCCAGCCAACTAGCGGGAGTTAATGAGCAGTTCTTC
CDR3aa: CASQLAGVNEQFF

d_gene: NA
abundance: NA
v_gene: TRBV5-1
j_gene: TRBJ2-3
CDR3nt: TGCGCCAGCAGCTTGGAACAGAAGACAGATACGCAGTATTTT
CDR3aa: CASSLEQKTDTQYF

d_gene: NA
abundance: NA
v_gene: TRBV7-9
j_gene: TRBJ2-3
CDR3nt: TGTGCCAGCAGCTTAGCGCTAGATACGCAGTATTTT
CDR3aa: CASSLALDTQYF

d_gene: TRBD2
abundance: NA
v_gene: TRBV6-6
j_gene: TRBJ2-7
CDR3nt: TGTGCCAGCAGCGGGGAGGGGCGAATGACCTACGAGCAGTACTTC
CDR3aa: CASSGEGRMTYEQYF

d_gene: NA
abundance: NA
v_gene: TRBV30
j_gene: TRBJ1-1
CDR3nt: TGTGCCTGGAGTAAGGGATCATGGAACACTGAAGCTTTCTTT
CDR3aa: CAWSKGSWNTEAFF

d_gene: NA
abundance: NA
v_gene: TRBV7-9
j_gene: TRBJ2-2
CDR3nt: TGTGCCAGCAGCCCCGTGGGCTCGAACACCGGGGAGCTGTTTTTT
CDR3aa: CASSPVGSNTGELFF

d_gene: NA
abundance: NA
v_gene: TRBV7-9
j_gene: TRBJ2-1
CDR3nt: TGTGCCAGCAGCTTAGCGGGGAGGACGGGCAATGAGCAGTTCTTC
CDR3aa: CASSLAGRTGNEQFF

d_gene: TRBD2
abundance: NA
v_gene: TRBV14
j_gene: TRBJ2-7
CDR3nt: TGTGCCAGCAGCCAAGTCGCGGGAGGGCCATACGAGCAGTACTTC
CDR3aa: CASSQVAGGPYEQYF